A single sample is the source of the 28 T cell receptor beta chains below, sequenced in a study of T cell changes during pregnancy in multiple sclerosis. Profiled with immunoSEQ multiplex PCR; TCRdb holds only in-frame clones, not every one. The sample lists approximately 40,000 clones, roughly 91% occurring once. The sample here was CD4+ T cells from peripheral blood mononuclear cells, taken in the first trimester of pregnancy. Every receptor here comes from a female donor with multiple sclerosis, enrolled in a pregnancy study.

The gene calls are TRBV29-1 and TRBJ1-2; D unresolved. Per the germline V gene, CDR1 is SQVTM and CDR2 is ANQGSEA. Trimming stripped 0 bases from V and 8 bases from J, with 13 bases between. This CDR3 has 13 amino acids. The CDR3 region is CSVEEGDRGGYTF. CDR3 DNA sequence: TGCAGCGTTGAAGAAGGAGACCGAGGGGGCTACACCTTC.

The CDR3 sequence: CASSVVGGEAFF. CDR3 in DNA: TGTGCCAGCAGCGTAGTAGGGGGAGAAGCTTTCTTT. This chain joins TRBV9 and TRBJ1-1, with D possibly matching TRBD1 (6 bases). In germline, CDR1 is SGDLS, CDR2 YYNGEE. This CDR3 spans 12 amino acids. Trimming stripped 0 bases from V and 8 bases from J, with 8 bases between.

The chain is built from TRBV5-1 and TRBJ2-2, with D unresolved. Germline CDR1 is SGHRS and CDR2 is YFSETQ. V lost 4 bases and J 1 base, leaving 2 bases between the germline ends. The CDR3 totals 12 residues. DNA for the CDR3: TGCGCCAGCAGCCTGAACACCGGGGAGCTGTTTTTT. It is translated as CASSLNTGELFF. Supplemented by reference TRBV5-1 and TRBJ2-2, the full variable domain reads KAGVTQTPRYLIKTRGQQVTLSCSPISGHRSVSWYQQTPGQGLQFLFEYFSETQRNKGNFPGRFSGRQFSNSRSEMNVSTLELGDSALYLCASSLNTGELFFGEGSRLTVL.

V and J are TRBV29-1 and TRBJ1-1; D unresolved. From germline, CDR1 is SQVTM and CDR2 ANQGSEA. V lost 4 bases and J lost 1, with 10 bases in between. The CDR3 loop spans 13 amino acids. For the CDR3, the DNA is TGCAGCGTTGCGCTGGGCCAGAACACTGAAGCTTTCTTT. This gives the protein CSVALGQNTEAFF.

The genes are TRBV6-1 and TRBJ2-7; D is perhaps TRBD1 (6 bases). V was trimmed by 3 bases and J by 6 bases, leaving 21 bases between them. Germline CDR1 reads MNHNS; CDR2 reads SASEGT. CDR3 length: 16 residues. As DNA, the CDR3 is TGTGCCAGCAGTGACTTTCGACAGGAAGGTCCGGGCGAGCAGTACTTC. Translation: CASSDFRQEGPGEQYF.

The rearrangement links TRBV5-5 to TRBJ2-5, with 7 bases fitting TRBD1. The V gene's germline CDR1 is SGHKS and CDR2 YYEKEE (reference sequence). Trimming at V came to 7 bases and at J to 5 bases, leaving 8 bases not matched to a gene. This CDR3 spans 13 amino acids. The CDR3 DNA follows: TGTGCCAGCCACAGGGGCCCTTCGGAGACCCAGTACTTC. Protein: CASHRGPSETQYF.

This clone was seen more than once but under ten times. As DNA, the CDR3 is TGTGCCAGCAGTGGTCCCGAGCGGGGACCGCAGTTCTTC. This sequence encodes CASSGPERGPQFF. This chain joins TRBV2 and TRBJ2-1, with TRBD2 matching over 7 bases. The CDR3 has 13 residues. Germline CDR1 is SNHLY and CDR2 is FYNNEI. V trimming: 4 bases; J trimming: 12 bases; junction bases outside the gene matches: 9.

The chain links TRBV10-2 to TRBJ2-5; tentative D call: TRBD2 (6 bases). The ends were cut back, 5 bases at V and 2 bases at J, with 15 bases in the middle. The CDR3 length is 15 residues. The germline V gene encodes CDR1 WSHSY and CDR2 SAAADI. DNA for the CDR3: TGCGCCAGCAGTACACCTGGGACTGGACAAGAGACCCAGTACTTC. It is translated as CASSTPGTGQETQYF.

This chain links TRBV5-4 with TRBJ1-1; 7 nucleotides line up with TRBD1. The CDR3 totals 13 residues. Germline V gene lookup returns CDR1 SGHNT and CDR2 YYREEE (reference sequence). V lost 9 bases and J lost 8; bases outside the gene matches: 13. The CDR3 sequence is CATRGKGAGEAFF. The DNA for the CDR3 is TGTGCCACCAGGGGGAAGGGGGCAGGGGAAGCTTTCTTT.

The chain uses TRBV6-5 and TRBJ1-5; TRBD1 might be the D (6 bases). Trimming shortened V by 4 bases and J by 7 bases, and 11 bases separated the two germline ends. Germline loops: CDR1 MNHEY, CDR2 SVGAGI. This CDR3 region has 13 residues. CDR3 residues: CASSFTGKQPQHF. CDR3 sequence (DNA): TGTGCCAGCAGTTTCACAGGGAAACAGCCCCAGCATTTT.

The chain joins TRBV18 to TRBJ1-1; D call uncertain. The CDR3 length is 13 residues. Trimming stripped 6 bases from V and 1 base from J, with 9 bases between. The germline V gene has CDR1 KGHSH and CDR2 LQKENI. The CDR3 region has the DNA TGTGCCAGCTCTCCGGGAGCGAACACTGAAGCTTTCTTT. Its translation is CASSPGANTEAFF. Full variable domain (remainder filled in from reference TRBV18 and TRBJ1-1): NAGVMQNPRHLVRRRGQEARLRCSPMKGHSHVYWYRQLPEEGLKFMVYLQKENIIDESGMPKERFSAEFPKEGPSILRIQQVVRGDSAAYFCASSPGANTEAFFGQGTRLTVV.

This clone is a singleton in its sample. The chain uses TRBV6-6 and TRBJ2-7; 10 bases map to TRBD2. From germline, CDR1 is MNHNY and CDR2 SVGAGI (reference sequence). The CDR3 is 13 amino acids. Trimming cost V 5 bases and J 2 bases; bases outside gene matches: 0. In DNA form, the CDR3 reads TGTGCCAGCAGTAGCGGGAGGGCCTACGAGCAGTACTTC. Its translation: CASSSGRAYEQYF.

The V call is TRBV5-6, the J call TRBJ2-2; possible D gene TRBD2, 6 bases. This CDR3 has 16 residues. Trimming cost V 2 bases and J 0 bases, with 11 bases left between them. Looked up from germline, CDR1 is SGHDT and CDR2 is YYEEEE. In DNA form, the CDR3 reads TGTGCCAGCAGCTTTAATCCGGGAGCGAACACCGGGGAGCTGTTTTTT. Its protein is CASSFNPGANTGELFF.

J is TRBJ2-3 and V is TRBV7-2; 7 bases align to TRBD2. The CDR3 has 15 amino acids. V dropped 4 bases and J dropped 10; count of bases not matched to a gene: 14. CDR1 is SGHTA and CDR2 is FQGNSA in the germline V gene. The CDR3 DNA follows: TGTGCCAGCAGCTCCCCCCCGGTTTTGGGAGGGGCGCAGTATTTT. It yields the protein CASSSPPVLGGAQYF.

As DNA, the CDR3 is TGTGCCAGCAGCCCGCGGACTAGCGGAGGGTACAATGAGCAGTTCTTC. Its translation is CASSPRTSGGYNEQFF. The chain recombines TRBV7-3 with TRBJ2-1; TRBD2 aligns across 10 bases. The CDR3 covers 16 residues. Germline loops: CDR1 SGHTA, CDR2 FQGTGA. The V segment lost 5 bases and the J segment 4 bases; nucleotides outside the gene matches: 8.

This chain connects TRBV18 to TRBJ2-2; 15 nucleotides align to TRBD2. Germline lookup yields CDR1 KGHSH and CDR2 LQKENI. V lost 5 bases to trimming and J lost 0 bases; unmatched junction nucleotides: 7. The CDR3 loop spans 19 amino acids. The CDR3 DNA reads TGTGCCAGCTCATCTATTAGGACTAGCGGGAGGGCGAACACCGGGGAGCTGTTTTTT. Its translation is CASSSIRTSGRANTGELFF.

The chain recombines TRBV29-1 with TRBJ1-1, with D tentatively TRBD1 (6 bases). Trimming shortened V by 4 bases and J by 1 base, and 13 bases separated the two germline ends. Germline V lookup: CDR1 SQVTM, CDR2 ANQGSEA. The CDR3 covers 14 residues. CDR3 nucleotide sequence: TGCAGCGTTGCCGGACAGCCAGGGAACACTGAAGCTTTCTTT. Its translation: CSVAGQPGNTEAFF.

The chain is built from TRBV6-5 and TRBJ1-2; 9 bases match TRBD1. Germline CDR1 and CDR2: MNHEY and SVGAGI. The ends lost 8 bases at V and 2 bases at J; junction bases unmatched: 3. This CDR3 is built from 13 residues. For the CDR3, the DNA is TGTGCCAGCCGAGGGACAGGGAACTATGGCTACACCTTC. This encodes CASRGTGNYGYTF.

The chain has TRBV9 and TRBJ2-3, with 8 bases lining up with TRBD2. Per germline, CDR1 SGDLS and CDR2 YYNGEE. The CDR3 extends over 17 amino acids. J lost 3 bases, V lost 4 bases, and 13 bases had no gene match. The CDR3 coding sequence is TGTGCCAGCAGCTCCCCTCATAGCGGGATGGTTACAGATACGCAGTATTTT. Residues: CASSSPHSGMVTDTQYF.

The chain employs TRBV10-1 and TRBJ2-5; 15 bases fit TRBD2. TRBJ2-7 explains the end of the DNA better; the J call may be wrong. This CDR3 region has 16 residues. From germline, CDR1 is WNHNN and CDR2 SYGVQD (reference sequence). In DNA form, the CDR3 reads TGCGCCAGCAGTGGGGGGCCGGGACTAGCGGGAGGCGAGCAGTACTTC. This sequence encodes CASSGGPGLAGGEQYF.

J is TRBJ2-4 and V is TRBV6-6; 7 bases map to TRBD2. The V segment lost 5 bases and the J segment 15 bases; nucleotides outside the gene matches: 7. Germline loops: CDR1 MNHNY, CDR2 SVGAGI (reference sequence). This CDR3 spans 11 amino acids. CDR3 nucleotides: TGTGCCAGCAGTGCGGGGGAACCTCGGTACTTC. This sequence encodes CASSAGEPRYF.

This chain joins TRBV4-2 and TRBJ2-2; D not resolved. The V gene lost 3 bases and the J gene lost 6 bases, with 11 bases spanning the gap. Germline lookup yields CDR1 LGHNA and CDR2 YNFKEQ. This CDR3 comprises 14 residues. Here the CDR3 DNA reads TGTGCCAGCAGCCATCTCAGTGGAGCCGGGGAGCTGTTTTTT. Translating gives CASSHLSGAGELFF.

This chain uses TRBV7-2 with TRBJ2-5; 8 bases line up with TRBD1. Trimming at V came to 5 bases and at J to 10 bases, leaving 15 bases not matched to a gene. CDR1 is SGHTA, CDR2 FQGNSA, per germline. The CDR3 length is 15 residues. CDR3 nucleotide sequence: TGTGCCAGCAGCCTTCAGTTTAGGACAGGGAATAACCAGTACTTC. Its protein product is CASSLQFRTGNNQYF.

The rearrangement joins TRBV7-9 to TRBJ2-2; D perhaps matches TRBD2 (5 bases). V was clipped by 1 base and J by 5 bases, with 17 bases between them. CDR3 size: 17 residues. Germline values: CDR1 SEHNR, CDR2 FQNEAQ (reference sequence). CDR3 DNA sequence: TGTGCCAGCAGCTTAGGAGTAGGTGGACTTTCTACCGGGGAGCTGTTTTTT. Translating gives CASSLGVGGLSTGELFF.

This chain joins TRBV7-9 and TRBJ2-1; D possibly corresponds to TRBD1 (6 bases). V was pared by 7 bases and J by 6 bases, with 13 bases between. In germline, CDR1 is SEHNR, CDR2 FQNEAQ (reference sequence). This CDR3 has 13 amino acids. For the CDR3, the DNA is TGTGCCAGCACCGCCAGAGGGGGCAATGAGCAGTTCTTC. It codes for CASTARGGNEQFF.

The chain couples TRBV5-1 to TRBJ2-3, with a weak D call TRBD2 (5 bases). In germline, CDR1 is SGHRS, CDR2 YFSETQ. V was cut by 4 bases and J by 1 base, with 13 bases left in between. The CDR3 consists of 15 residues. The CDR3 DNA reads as TGCGCCAGCAGCCCCGAGGCGGGCCGCACAGATACGCAGTATTTT. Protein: CASSPEAGRTDTQYF.

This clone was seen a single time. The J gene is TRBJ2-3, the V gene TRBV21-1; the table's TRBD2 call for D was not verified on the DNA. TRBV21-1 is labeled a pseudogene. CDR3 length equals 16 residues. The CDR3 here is CASSCGIATMQDTQYF. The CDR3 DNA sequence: TGTGCCAGCAGCTGCGGAATAGCTACCATGCAAGATACGCAGTATTTT.

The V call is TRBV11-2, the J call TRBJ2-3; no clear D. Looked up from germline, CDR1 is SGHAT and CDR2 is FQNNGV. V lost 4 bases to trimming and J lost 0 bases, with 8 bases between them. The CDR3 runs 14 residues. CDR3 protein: CASSSSTSTDTQYF. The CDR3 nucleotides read TGTGCCAGCAGCTCCTCGACTAGCACAGATACGCAGTATTTT. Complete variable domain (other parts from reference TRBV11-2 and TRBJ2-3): EAGVAQSPRYKIIEKRQSVAFWCNPISGHATLYWYQQILGQGPKLLIQFQNNGVVDDSQLPKDRFSAERLKGVDSTLKIQPAKLEDSAVYLCASSSSTSTDTQYFGPGTRLTVL.